This entry is about one T cell receptor (beta chain). Alongside a J-beta primer mix, a sample-barcoded 5' primer served in a second PCR lasting 7 to 11 cycles. Via MiXCR, TCRdb re-called the 5' RACE reads, giving one row per CDR3 protein. In the table there are about 640,000 distinct CDR3 sequences, 58% of which are singletons. The extraction recovered at least 6 micrograms of total RNA per sample. The sample belongs to a study of blood T cells in healthy people across ages. Material for sequencing was blood. This sequence was found in a man in his sixties in good health.

The CDR3 sequence: CAIRVGLGETQYF. Written as DNA, the CDR3 is TGTGCCATCAGAGTAGGGTTGGGGGAGACCCAGTACTTC. This rearrangement joins TRBV10-3 to TRBJ2-5, with D unclear. V dropped 6 bases and J dropped 5 bases, with 13 bases sitting between them. CDR1 is ENHRY and CDR2 is SYGVKD in the germline V gene. This CDR3 has 13 residues.